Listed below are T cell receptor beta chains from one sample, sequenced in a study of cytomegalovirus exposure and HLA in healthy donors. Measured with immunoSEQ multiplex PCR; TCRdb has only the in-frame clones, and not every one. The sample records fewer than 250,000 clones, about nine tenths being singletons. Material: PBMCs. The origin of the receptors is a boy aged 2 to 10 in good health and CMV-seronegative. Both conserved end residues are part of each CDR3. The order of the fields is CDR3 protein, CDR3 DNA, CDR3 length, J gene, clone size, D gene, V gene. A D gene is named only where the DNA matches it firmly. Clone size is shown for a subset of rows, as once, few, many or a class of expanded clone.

CASSLGAGDTEAFF | TGTGCCAGCAGCTTGGGAGCGGGGGACACTGAAGCTTTCTTT | 14 | TRBJ1-1 | few | NA | TRBV5-4
CAISGRWTGAVYGYTF | TGTGCCATCAGTGGCCGATGGACAGGGGCCGTTTATGGCTACACCTTC | 16 | TRBJ1-2 | NA | TRBD1 | TRBV10-3
CASSTGGRAFF | TGTGCCAGCAGTACCGGAGGCAGAGCTTTCTTT | 11 | TRBJ1-1 | NA | NA | TRBV6-1
CASSIERPMGGQPQHF | TGTGCCAGTAGTATAGAAAGGCCCATGGGGGGTCAGCCCCAGCATTTT | 16 | TRBJ1-5 | NA | NA | TRBV19
CANSIVEGGGYEQYF | TGTGCCAATAGTATAGTGGAGGGCGGAGGCTACGAGCAGTACTTC | 15 | TRBJ2-7 | NA | NA | TRBV19
CASAVRQGWGYGYTF | TGTGCCAGCGCCGTCCGACAGGGTTGGGGCTATGGCTACACCTTC | 15 | TRBJ1-2 | NA | TRBD1 | TRBV2
CASSLDWRVTQYF | TGTGCCAGCAGCTTGGATTGGCGGGTTACGCAGTATTTT | 13 | TRBJ2-3 | NA | NA | TRBV7-9
CASKDRTGGDEQYF | TGTGCCAGCAAGGACAGGACAGGGGGCGACGAGCAGTACTTC | 14 | TRBJ2-7 | NA | TRBD1 | TRBV2
CASSRWGGEGETQYF | TGCGCCAGCAGCCGGTGGGGGGGCGAGGGGGAGACCCAGTACTTC | 15 | TRBJ2-5 | NA | NA | TRBV5-1
CAWNDRGNTEAFF | TGTGCCTGGAATGACAGGGGGAACACTGAAGCTTTCTTT | 13 | TRBJ1-1 | NA | TRBD1 | TRBV30
CASSSGLAGATDTQYF | TGTGCCAGCAGTTCAGGACTAGCGGGTGCCACAGATACGCAGTATTTT | 16 | TRBJ2-3 | NA | TRBD2 | TRBV27
CASSPGRVNQPQHF | TGTGCCAGCAGCCCCGGGCGGGTCAATCAGCCCCAGCATTTT | 14 | TRBJ1-5 | NA | NA | TRBV28
CASSIQPPSRQGAGGYTF | TGTGCCAGCAGTATACAACCCCCATCCCGACAGGGGGCGGGAGGCTACACCTTC | 18 | TRBJ1-2 | NA | TRBD1 | TRBV28
CASSEALLASNPYEQYF | TGTGCCAGCAGTGAAGCGCTTCTAGCTTCAAACCCCTACGAGCAGTACTTC | 17 | TRBJ2-7 | NA | NA | TRBV6-1
CASSSGLALAKNIQYF | TGTGCCAGCAGTTCCGGACTCGCACTAGCCAAAAACATTCAGTACTTC | 16 | TRBJ2-4 | once | NA | TRBV28
CASSLIGETQYF | TGTGCCAGCAGTTTAATCGGGGAGACCCAGTACTTC | 12 | TRBJ2-5 | NA | NA | TRBV28
CANSLPGGEAEAFF | TGTGCCAACAGCCTCCCGGGTGGGGAGGCTGAAGCTTTCTTT | 14 | TRBJ1-1 | NA | NA | TRBV5-6
CASSSRDREMNTEAFF | TGTGCCAGCTCATCCCGGGACAGAGAAATGAACACTGAAGCTTTCTTT | 16 | TRBJ1-1 | NA | TRBD1 | TRBV18
CASSPGTSGRAVDTQYF | TGCGCCAGCAGCCCTGGGACTAGCGGGAGGGCCGTAGATACGCAGTATTTT | 17 | TRBJ2-3 | NA | TRBD2 | TRBV5-1
CASSRDSNYGYTF | TGTGCCAGCTCACGGGACAGCAACTATGGCTACACCTTC | 13 | TRBJ1-2 | NA | TRBD1 | TRBV18
CASSPPGRTYEQYF | TGTGCCAGTAGTCCCCCAGGGAGGACCTACGAGCAGTACTTC | 14 | TRBJ2-7 | NA | NA | TRBV19
CASSSGGLAEQYF | TGTGCCAGCAGTTCCGGGGGGTTGGCCGAGCAGTACTTC | 13 | TRBJ2-7 | NA | TRBD2 | TRBV27
CASSSPTSGRNYEQYF | TGTGCCAGCAGCTCCCCGACTAGCGGGAGAAACTACGAGCAGTACTTC | 16 | TRBJ2-7 | NA | TRBD2 | TRBV7-8
CAFQTSGRHEQYF | TGTGCCTTCCAGACTAGCGGGAGACACGAGCAGTACTTC | 13 | TRBJ2-7 | NA | TRBD2 | TRBV30
CSSSSTEHGELFF | TGTTCCAGCAGCTCGACAGAACACGGGGAGCTGTTTTTT | 13 | TRBJ2-2 | once | NA | TRBV7-9
CASSTGTTSYEQYF | TGTGCCAGTAGTACCGGGACTACCTCATACGAGCAGTACTTC | 14 | TRBJ2-7 | NA | TRBD2 | TRBV19
CASSHLPGPGGKLGEKLFF | TGTGCCAGCAGCCACCTCCCCGGGCCAGGGGGCAAGTTGGGTGAAAAACTGTTTTTT | 19 | TRBJ1-4 | NA | TRBD1 | TRBV7-9
CATAVTGGADTQYF | TGCGCAACTGCGGTAACAGGGGGTGCAGATACGCAGTATTTT | 14 | TRBJ2-3 | NA | TRBD1 | TRBV5-1